These 18 T cell receptor beta chains were sequenced from one sample in a study of OX40 agonist ivuxolimab in advanced cancers. Here immunoSEQ multiplex PCR was the method, and the copy in TCRdb shows in-frame clones only, minus some. The table shows 70,000 to 85,000 clones, with approximately 90% occurring only once. Sequenced material: CD4+ or CD8+ T cells sorted from blood, taken in a trial of the OX40 agonist ivuxolimab. The origin of the receptors is an adult with an advanced solid tumor such as melanoma, head and neck, liver or kidney cancer.

The rearrangement joins TRBV7-2 to TRBJ1-3; possible D gene TRBD1, 5 bases. Germline assignment: CDR1 SGHTA and CDR2 FQGNSA. The CDR3 consists of 17 residues. The ends were cut back, 5 bases at V and 8 bases at J, with 25 bases in the middle. The DNA for the CDR3 is TGTGCCAGCAGCCCTCGGGACTCTGCTTGGGCCCGGGACACCATATATTTT. The encoded protein is CASSPRDSAWARDTIYF.

The chain has TRBV6-1 and TRBJ1-1, with D uncertain. V shed 7 bases and J shed 0 bases, with 12 bases lying between them. The CDR3 totals 14 residues. Per the germline V gene, CDR1 is MNHNS and CDR2 is SASEGT. CDR3 in DNA: TGTGCCAGCATTCCCGGGAACATGAACACTGAAGCTTTCTTT. This encodes CASIPGNMNTEAFF.

The chain employs TRBV5-6 and TRBJ2-3; the D is unclear. The CDR3 extends over 11 amino acids. Germline loops: CDR1 SGHDT, CDR2 YYEEEE. V dropped 1 base and J dropped 8 bases, with 5 bases sitting between them. CDR3 nucleotides: TGTGCCAGCAGCTTGTTTTCTACGCAGTATTTT. Its protein product is CASSLFSTQYF.

The chain is built from TRBV20-1 and TRBJ2-5; D ambiguous. Germline loops: CDR1 DFQATT, CDR2 SNEGSKA (reference sequence). The length of the CDR3 is 10 residues. Trimming shortened V by 7 bases and J by 2 bases, and 5 bases separated the two germline ends. DNA for the CDR3: TGCAGTGGTAGGCAAGAGACCCAGTACTTC. Its translation: CSGRQETQYF.

The rearrangement links TRBV11-1 to TRBJ2-1; D is ambiguous. Per the germline V gene, CDR1 is SGHAT and CDR2 is FQDESV (reference sequence). CDR3 length equals 13 residues. V lost 1 base and J lost 6, with 7 bases in between. In DNA form, the CDR3 reads TGTGCCAGCAGCTTAGGGACGCTCAATGAGCAGTTCTTC. It encodes CASSLGTLNEQFF.

This chain joins TRBV18 and TRBJ2-4; TRBD1 agrees at 7 bases. The CDR3 length is 15 residues. V lost 6 bases and J lost 8; bases outside the gene matches: 13. The germline gives CDR1 KGHSH, CDR2 LQKENI. The CDR3 DNA reads as TGTGCCAGCTCCCTCCTGGGACAGACTAAGGACATTCAGTACTTC. Amino acids: CASSLLGQTKDIQYF.

The chain is built from TRBV5-1 and TRBJ2-5; D might be TRBD1 or TRBD2, each matching 6 bases. There are 14 residues in the CDR3. The V gene lost 5 bases and the J gene lost 4 bases, with 15 bases spanning the gap. CDR1 SGHRS and CDR2 YFSETQ come from the germline V gene. Here the CDR3 DNA reads TGCGCCAGCAGGCGGGACATAGGGAGAGAGACCCAGTACTTC. This sequence encodes CASRRDIGRETQYF.

This clone was seen a single time. The chain has TRBV15 and TRBJ2-3; D is uncertain. The germline gives CDR1 LNHNV, CDR2 YYDKDF (reference sequence). This CDR3 is 14 amino acids long. Trimming shortened V by 0 bases and J by 2 bases, and 6 bases separated the two germline ends. CDR3: CATSRDGDTDTQYF. The CDR3 bases are TGTGCCACCAGCAGAGATGGGGACACAGATACGCAGTATTTT.

This chain connects TRBV19 to TRBJ1-3; D is undetermined. This CDR3 spans 16 amino acids. The V end was cut by 7 bases, the J end by 0 bases, with 16 bases between. Germline V CDR1 and CDR2: LNHDA, SQIVND (reference sequence). CDR3 amino acids: CASKDRRPSSGNTIYF. For the CDR3, the DNA is TGTGCCAGTAAAGACCGCCGGCCTAGCTCTGGAAACACCATATATTTT.

This clone was recorded once. The gene calls are TRBV18 and TRBJ2-5; perhaps TRBD2 as D (6 bases). This CDR3 has 17 residues. CDR1 is KGHSH and CDR2 is LQKENI in the germline V gene. V dropped 3 bases and J dropped 5 bases, with 22 bases sitting between them. Here the CDR3 reads CASSPLATGRGRETQYF. The DNA for the CDR3 is TGTGCCAGCTCACCGCTCGCGACCGGGCGGGGTAGGGAGACCCAGTACTTC.

The chain is built from TRBV7-2 and TRBJ2-3; D remains unclear. V lost 6 bases and J 3 bases, leaving 7 bases between the germline ends. CDR3 length equals 12 residues. The V gene's germline CDR1 is SGHTA and CDR2 FQGNSA. CDR3 sequence (DNA): TGTGCCAGCAGGCCCGGGACAGATACGCAGTATTTT. Amino acid sequence: CASRPGTDTQYF. The entire variable domain, with the rest obtained from reference TRBV7-2 and TRBJ2-3, is as follows: GAGVSQSPSNKVTEKGKDVELRCDPISGHTALYWYRQSLGQGLEFLIYFQGNSAPDKSGLPSDRFSAERTGGSVSTLTIQRTQQEDSAVYLCASRPGTDTQYFGPGTRLTVL.

The chain has TRBV2 and TRBJ2-7; D may correspond to TRBD1 or TRBD2 (6 bases each). Deletions cut 8 bases from V and 0 bases from J, with 17 bases between. CDR3 length: 15 amino acids. Per the germline V gene, CDR1 is SNHLY and CDR2 is FYNNEI. The CDR3 here is CASEGGLGNSYEQYF. The CDR3 DNA reads as TGTGCCAGCGAGGGGGGCCTTGGAAACTCCTACGAGCAGTACTTC.

This clone was counted once. The CDR3 region has the DNA TGCGCCAGCAGCTTCGGCGGGAGGGGGAGCACAGATACGCAGTATTTT. Encoded protein: CASSFGGRGSTDTQYF. The V and J genes are TRBV5-1 and TRBJ2-3, with TRBD2 matching over 9 bases. V dropped 2 bases and J dropped 0; count of bases not matched to a gene: 4. Looked up from germline, CDR1 is SGHRS and CDR2 is YFSETQ. The CDR3 consists of 16 residues.

This sequence joins TRBV7-2 and TRBJ2-7; 9 bases map to TRBD1. In germline, CDR1 is SGHTA, CDR2 FQGNSA. The CDR3 has 14 amino acids. Losses at the gene ends were 5 bases for V and 2 bases for J; bases not matched to a gene: 4. The CDR3 DNA follows: TGTGCCAGCAGCGGACAGGGGACGGCCTACGAGCAGTACTTC. Its translation is CASSGQGTAYEQYF.

The chain has TRBV6-1 and TRBJ1-1; D is unresolved. This CDR3 is 17 amino acids long. V was pared by 4 bases and J by 4 bases, with 22 bases between. Germline V lookup: CDR1 MNHNS, CDR2 SASEGT. In nucleotides, the CDR3 is TGTGCCAGCAGTGTGGTTGCGAAGGTATTAGAGGCCACTGAAGCTTTCTTT. Translating it yields CASSVVAKVLEATEAFF.

This clone was picked up one time. The V and J genes are TRBV19 and TRBJ1-1; the D is unclear. The CDR3 runs to 14 residues. CDR1 LNHDA and CDR2 SQIVND come from the germline V gene (reference sequence). V was trimmed by 0 bases and J by 5 bases, leaving 10 bases between them. CDR3 loop: CASSIEAGLTEAFF. The CDR3 DNA reads TGTGCCAGTAGTATAGAGGCGGGTCTAACTGAAGCTTTCTTT.

This chain links TRBV5-6 with TRBJ2-5; 8 positions agree with TRBD2. The germline gives CDR1 SGHDT, CDR2 YYEEEE. The CDR3 is made up of 15 amino acids. The V and J ends lost 1 base and 5 bases, in that order; junction bases with no gene match: 7. CDR3 loop: CASSLTGGPQETQYF. DNA for the CDR3: TGTGCCAGCAGCTTGACGGGAGGGCCGCAGGAGACCCAGTACTTC.

J is TRBJ2-2 and V is TRBV11-2; D is uncertain. With 2 bases removed from V and 9 bases from J, the gap between germline ends came to 10 bases. Germline assignment: CDR1 SGHAT and CDR2 FQNNGV. This CDR3 has 13 amino acids. CDR3 protein: CASSLIRTRELFF. CDR3 bases: TGTGCCAGCAGCTTAATTCGTACCCGGGAGCTGTTTTTT.